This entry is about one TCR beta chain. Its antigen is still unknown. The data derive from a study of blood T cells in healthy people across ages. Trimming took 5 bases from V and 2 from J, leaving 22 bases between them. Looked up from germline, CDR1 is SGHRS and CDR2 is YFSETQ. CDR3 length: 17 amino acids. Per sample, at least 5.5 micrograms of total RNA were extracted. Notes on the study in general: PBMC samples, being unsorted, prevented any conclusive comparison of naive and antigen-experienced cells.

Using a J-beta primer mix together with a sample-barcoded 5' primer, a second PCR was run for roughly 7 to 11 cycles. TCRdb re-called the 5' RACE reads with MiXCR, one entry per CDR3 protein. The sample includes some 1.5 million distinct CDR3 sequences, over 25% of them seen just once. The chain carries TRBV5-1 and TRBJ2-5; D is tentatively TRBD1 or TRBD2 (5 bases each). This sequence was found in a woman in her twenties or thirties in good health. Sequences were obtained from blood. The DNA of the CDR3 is TGCGCCAGCAGAAACCGGGGCCCTTGGACAACACAAGAGACCCAGTACTTC. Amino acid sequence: CASRNRGPWTTQETQYF. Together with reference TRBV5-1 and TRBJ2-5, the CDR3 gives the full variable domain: KAGVTQTPRYLIKTRGQQVTLSCSPISGHRSVSWYQQTPGQGLQFLFEYFSETQRNKGNFPGRFSGRQFSNSRSEMNVSTLELGDSALYLCASRNRGPWTTQETQYFGPGTRLLVL.